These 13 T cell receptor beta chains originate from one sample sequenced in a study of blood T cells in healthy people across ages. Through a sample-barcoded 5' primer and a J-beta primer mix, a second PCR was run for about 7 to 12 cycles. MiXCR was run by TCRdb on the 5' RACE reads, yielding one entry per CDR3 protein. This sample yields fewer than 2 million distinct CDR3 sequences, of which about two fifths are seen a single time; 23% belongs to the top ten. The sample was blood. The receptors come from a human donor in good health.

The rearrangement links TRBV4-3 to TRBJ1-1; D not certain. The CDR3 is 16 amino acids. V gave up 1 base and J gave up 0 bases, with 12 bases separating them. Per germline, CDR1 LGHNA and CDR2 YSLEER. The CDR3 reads CASSQALDLVNTEAFF. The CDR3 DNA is TGCGCCAGCAGCCAAGCCCTCGATCTTGTGAACACTGAAGCTTTCTTT.

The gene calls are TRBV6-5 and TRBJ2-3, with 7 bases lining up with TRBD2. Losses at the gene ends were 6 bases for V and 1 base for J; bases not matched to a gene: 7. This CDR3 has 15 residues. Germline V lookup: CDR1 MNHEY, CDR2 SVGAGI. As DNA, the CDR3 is TGTGCCAGCAGGCGGGGGTCCGAGGGCACAGATACGCAGTATTTT. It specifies CASRRGSEGTDTQYF.

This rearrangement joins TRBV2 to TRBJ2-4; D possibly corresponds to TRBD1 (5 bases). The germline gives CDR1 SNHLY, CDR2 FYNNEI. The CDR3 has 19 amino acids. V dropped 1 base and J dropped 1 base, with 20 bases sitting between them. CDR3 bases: TGTGCCAGCAGTGAAGTAGGGGATGGGTTTTTCGTTGCCAAAAACATTCAGTACTTC. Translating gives CASSEVGDGFFVAKNIQYF. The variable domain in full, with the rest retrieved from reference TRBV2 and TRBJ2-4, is EPEVTQTPSHQVTQMGQEVILRCVPISNHLYFYWYRQILGQKVEFLVSFYNNEISEKSEIFDDQFSVERPDGSNFTLKIRSTKLEDSAMYFCASSEVGDGFFVAKNIQYFGAGTRLSVL.

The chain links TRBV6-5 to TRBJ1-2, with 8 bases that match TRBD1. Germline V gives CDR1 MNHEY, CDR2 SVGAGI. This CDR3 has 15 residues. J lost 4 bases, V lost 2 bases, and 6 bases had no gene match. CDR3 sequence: CASSYSRTGIYGYTF. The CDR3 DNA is TGTGCCAGCAGTTACAGCAGGACAGGGATCTATGGCTACACCTTC.

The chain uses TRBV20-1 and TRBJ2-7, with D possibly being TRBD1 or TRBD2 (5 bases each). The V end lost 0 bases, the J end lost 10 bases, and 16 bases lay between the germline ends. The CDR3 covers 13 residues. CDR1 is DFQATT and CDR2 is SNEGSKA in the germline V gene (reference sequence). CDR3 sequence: CSARDPWGKSQYF. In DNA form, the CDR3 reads TGCAGTGCTAGAGACCCGTGGGGGAAGTCCCAGTACTTC.

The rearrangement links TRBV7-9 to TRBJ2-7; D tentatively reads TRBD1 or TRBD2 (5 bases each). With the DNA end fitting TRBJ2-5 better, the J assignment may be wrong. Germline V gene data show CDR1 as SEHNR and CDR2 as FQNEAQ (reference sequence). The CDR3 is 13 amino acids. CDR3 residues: CASSSGDGKTQYF. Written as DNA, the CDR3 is TGTGCCAGCAGCTCCGGGGACGGGAAGACCCAGTACTTC.

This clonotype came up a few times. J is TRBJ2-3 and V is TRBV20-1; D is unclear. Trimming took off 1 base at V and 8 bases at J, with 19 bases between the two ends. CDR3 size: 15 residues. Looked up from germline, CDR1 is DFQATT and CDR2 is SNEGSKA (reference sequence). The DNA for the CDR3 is TGCAGTGCTAGAGTTCCGATAGGCATCTCTGGTACGCAGTATTTT. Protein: CSARVPIGISGTQYF.

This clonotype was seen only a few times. The CDR3 here is CASSFQGRGNSPLHF. The CDR3 DNA is TGTGCCAGCAGTTTTCAGGGTAGAGGAAATTCACCCCTCCACTTT. V and J are TRBV12-3 or TRBV12-4 and TRBJ1-6; D might be TRBD1 (5 bases). The CDR3 extends over 15 amino acids. V was trimmed by 3 bases and J by 7 bases, leaving 13 bases between them.

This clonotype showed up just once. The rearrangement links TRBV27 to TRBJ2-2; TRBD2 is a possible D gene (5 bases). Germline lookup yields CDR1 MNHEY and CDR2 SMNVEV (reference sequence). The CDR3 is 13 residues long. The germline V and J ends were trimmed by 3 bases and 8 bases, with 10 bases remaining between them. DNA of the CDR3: TGTGCCAGCAGTTTTCCCCCGGGGGGGGAGCTGTTTTTT. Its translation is CASSFPPGGELFF.

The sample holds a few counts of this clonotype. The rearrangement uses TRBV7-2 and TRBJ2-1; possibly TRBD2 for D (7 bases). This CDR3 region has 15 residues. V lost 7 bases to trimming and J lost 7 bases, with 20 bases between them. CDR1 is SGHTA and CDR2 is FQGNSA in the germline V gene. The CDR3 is CASTRRGGGGNEQFF. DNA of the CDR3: TGTGCCAGCACGCGAAGGGGGGGCGGAGGGAATGAGCAGTTCTTC.

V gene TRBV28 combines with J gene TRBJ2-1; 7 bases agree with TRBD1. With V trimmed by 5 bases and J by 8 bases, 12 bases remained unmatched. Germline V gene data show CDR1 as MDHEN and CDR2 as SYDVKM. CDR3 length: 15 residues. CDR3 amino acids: CASSPDRAGVDEQFF. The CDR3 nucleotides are TGTGCCAGCAGTCCCGACAGGGCCGGTGTCGATGAGCAGTTCTTC.

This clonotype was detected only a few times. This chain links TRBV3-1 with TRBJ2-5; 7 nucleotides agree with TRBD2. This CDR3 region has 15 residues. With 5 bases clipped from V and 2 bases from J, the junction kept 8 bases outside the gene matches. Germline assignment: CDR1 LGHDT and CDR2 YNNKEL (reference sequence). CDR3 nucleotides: TGTGCCAGCAGCACGACCCGGACTAGTCAAGAGACCCAGTACTTC. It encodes CASSTTRTSQETQYF.

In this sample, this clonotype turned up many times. DNA of the CDR3: TGCGCCAGCAGCTTGGACAGGGACGGCTACACCTTC. As protein: CASSLDRDGYTF. V and J are TRBV5-1 and TRBJ1-2; D possibly corresponds to TRBD1 (6 bases). The CDR3 is 12 residues long. Deletions cut 0 bases from V and 8 bases from J, with 8 bases between. The germline CDR1 and CDR2 sequences are SGHRS and YFSETQ.